The text below deals with one TCR beta chain. What antigen it recognizes has not been identified. Per-nucleotide qualities are absent, and no much larger clonotype sits a single base away. The immunoSEQ Assay, a bias-controlled multiplex PCR, was used to amplify TCRbeta CDR3 regions from genomic DNA. Under the source paper's analysis protocol: Within the assay, amplification of reference gene primers was used to estimate how many nucleated cells each sample contained. To quantify the absolute abundance of each unique TCRbeta CDR3 rearrangement, sequence reads were collapsed and filtered. For each sample, productive Simpson clonality was calculated by taking the square root of Simpson's diversity index across productive rearrangements. TCRdb obtained this table from immuneACCESS and retained in-frame rearrangements with V and J assigned. These tables miss some clones; where compared with another copy, unresolved V genes account for less than half of the shortfall, and the remainder is unexplained. V and J calls and clone size are as listed in that table; D and trimming were resolved from the DNA. A total of 250,000 or so clones appear in this sample, more than 85% of them only once. Approximately 2.9% of the sample rests with the top ten.

The entry originates in a study of blood T cell repertoires in COVID-19 (dated by TCRdb to between 2020 and 2021). For the study in its entirety: The collaborator samples originated in the United States, Italy and Spain and spanned the acute and convalescent phases of COVID-19. Samples were obtained from the ongoing ImmuneRACE study (first 160 participants) and from 950 to 1,500 subjects provided by 6 global collaborators. The material from the prospective study consisted of cDNA or gDNA derived from T cells, B-cell-depleted T cells, or PBMCs. Where available, HLA class I and class II types were obtained from metadata supplied by the sample provider rather than from assay-based typing. A freely available public database, intended as a resource for researchers studying the immune response to SARS-CoV-2, is where the repertoires were released. Nearly every sample came with metadata listing a de-identified subject ID, COVID-19 status, age in years and sex. Deeply sampled blood TCRbeta repertoires from subjects exposed to, actively infected with, or recovered from COVID-19 were included in the dataset.

Based on the germline V gene, the CDR1 and CDR2 sequences are MNHEY and SVGEGT. From its cysteine to its phenylalanine, the CDR3 spans 14 amino acids. The sequence is cut down to CDR3 DNA, 42 bases in frame from base 1. From V the trimming removes 6 bases and from J it removes 2 bases, while the gene matches leave 4 bases of the junction unaccounted for. Overall results and qualifications from the work: Clinical and demographic metadata were provided uncurated, with the amount varying by source and participant.

Participants in the prospective study were enrolled through a virtual design, were aged about 18 to 90 years, and lived in 20 to 30 United States geographic areas. Cohort assignment in the prospective study relied on participant-reported clinical history from a screening survey and a study questionnaire. A participant counted as exposed if, within 2 weeks of entering the study, that participant had been in contact with someone who had a PCR-confirmed or clinician-diagnosed COVID-19 case. Mobile phlebotomists in the prospective study collected whole blood, serum and a nasopharyngeal or oropharyngeal swab from every participant. Participants in the prospective study had the option to provide additional blood draws and questionnaires over an approximately 2-month period. Prospective study blood samples were shipped either frozen or at room temperature before DNA extraction.

This chain joins TRBV6-2 or TRBV6-3 to TRBJ1-5, with 7 junctional bases fitting TRBD1. This sequence was found in a man between 40 and 49 years old who had been exposed to COVID-19. Input material: PBMCs or T cells enriched from blood (not recorded which). At the DNA level, the sequence is TGTGCCAGCAGCAAAGGGACAGGCAATCAGCCCCAGCATTTT. This sequence encodes CASSKGTGNQPQHF.